Listed here is a single T cell receptor beta chain. The study recruited people aged about 18 to 89 years across around 24 US areas. Cohorts were assigned according to the clinical history that participants reported. What the recovered Cohort 3 donors had was two negative PCRs, clearance, or symptom resolution. The data were obtained in a study of blood T cell repertoires in COVID-19. The CDR3 has 16 residues. Unmatched junction bases numbered 12, after V lost 1 base and J lost 10 bases. Germline V gene data show CDR1 as LNHNV and CDR2 as YYDKDF (reference sequence). Measured with immunoSEQ multiplex PCR; TCRdb has only the in-frame clones, and not every one. Here the sample spans approximately 400,000 clones, roughly 86% being singletons.

Sequenced: PBMCs or T cells enriched from blood (not recorded which). The sequence was obtained from a man aged 25 to 40 who had recovered from COVID-19. V and J are TRBV15 and TRBJ1-1; 10 bases match TRBD1. In DNA, the CDR3 is TGTGCCACCAGCAGAGTGGAAGGACAGGGGGGAAGAGGAGCTTTCTTT. Encoded protein: CATSRVEGQGGRGAFF.